Presented here are 10 T cell receptor beta chains from one specimen sequenced in a study of cytomegalovirus exposure and HLA in healthy donors. 13 Jbeta primers and 60 Vbeta primers were used for the PCR. The repertoire was sequenced with immunoSEQ multiplex PCR; TCRdb's copy has only in-frame clones and lacks some. The sample has about 140,000 clones, 75% to 85% seen once; the top ten hold just over 4.5%. The sample comprised PBMCs. These receptors were taken from a man aged 40-55 years in good health and CMV-seronegative.

This sequence joins TRBV7-9 and TRBJ2-7; 7 bases are a match to TRBD1. J lost 3 bases, V lost 5 bases, and 7 bases had no gene match. This CDR3 is 14 amino acids long. Germline V gene sequence: CDR1 SEHNR, CDR2 FQNEAQ (reference sequence). The CDR3 sequence: CASSQPTGLYEQYF. CDR3 bases: TGTGCCAGCAGCCAACCGACAGGGCTCTACGAGCAGTACTTC.

The CDR3 sequence: CASSFQTYEQYF. The CDR3 DNA reads TGTGCCAGCAGCTTCCAGACCTACGAGCAGTACTTC. This chain connects TRBV5-6 to TRBJ2-7; D is ambiguous. Germline V gene data show CDR1 as SGHDT and CDR2 as YYEEEE. The CDR3 sequence is 12 residues long. Trimming left V 2 bases short and J 2 bases short, with 5 bases between.

The chain joins TRBV20-1 to TRBJ2-3, with a weak D call TRBD1 (5 bases). The CDR3 is 11 residues long. Germline V lookup: CDR1 DFQATT, CDR2 SNEGSKA (reference sequence). CDR3 amino acids: CRAGYEDTQYF. In DNA form, the CDR3 reads TGCAGGGCAGGGTATGAAGATACGCAGTATTTT.

V usage is TRBV6-1 and J usage is TRBJ1-5, with D perhaps matching TRBD1 (5 bases). The CDR3 loop spans 14 amino acids. CDR1 and CDR2 from the germline V gene are MNHNS and SASEGT. Trimming stripped 2 bases from V and 4 bases from J, with 9 bases between. The CDR3 DNA is TGTGCCAGCAGTGAACCACAGGTTAATCAGCCCCAGCATTTT. Translation gives CASSEPQVNQPQHF.

V is TRBV5-1 and J is TRBJ2-5; D uncertain. The end of the DNA fits TRBJ2-7 better, so the J call may be wrong. Per the germline V gene, CDR1 is SGHRS and CDR2 is YFSETQ. This CDR3 has 13 residues. CDR3 DNA: TGCGCCAGCAGCTTGGCAACTAACTACGAGCAGTACTTC. It yields the protein CASSLATNYEQYF.

The genes are TRBV7-2 and TRBJ2-7; D is ambiguous. The CDR3 length is 12 residues. Trimming removed 6 bases at V and 2 bases at J, with 8 bases between. In germline, CDR1 is SGHTA, CDR2 FQGNSA. In DNA form, the CDR3 reads TGTGCCAGCAGACCGGTTACCTACGAGCAGTACTTC. This sequence encodes CASRPVTYEQYF.

The chain links TRBV6-5 to TRBJ2-7; 8 bases fit TRBD1. The CDR3 totals 13 residues. V gave up 5 bases and J gave up 10 bases; unmatched junction bases: 10. Looked up from germline, CDR1 is MNHEY and CDR2 is SVGAGI. In DNA form, the CDR3 reads TGTGCCAGCAGTCGCGGGACAGGCCTGGATCAGTACTTC. It translates to CASSRGTGLDQYF.

This clone was detected a few times. This chain links TRBV28 with TRBJ1-3; D possibly corresponds to TRBD1 (5 bases). Germline V gene sequence: CDR1 MDHEN, CDR2 SYDVKM. V gave up 2 bases and J gave up 0 bases, with 11 bases separating them. The length of the CDR3 is 16 residues. The CDR3 sequence: CASSLISGNSGNTIYF. The CDR3 DNA sequence: TGTGCCAGCAGTTTAATTTCAGGGAACTCTGGAAACACCATATATTTT. Full variable domain (remainder filled in from reference TRBV28 and TRBJ1-3): DVKVTQSSRYLVKRTGEKVFLECVQDMDHENMFWYRQDPGLGLRLIYFSYDVKMKEKGDIPEGYSVSREKKERFSLILESASTNQTSMYLCASSLISGNSGNTIYFGEGSWLTVV.

The genes are TRBV2 and TRBJ1-5; no clear D gene. Per the germline V gene, CDR1 is SNHLY and CDR2 is FYNNEI. There are 13 residues in the CDR3. V dropped 3 bases and J dropped 9 bases, with 12 bases sitting between them. In nucleotides, the CDR3 is TGTGCCAGCAGTGAGGAAGAGCGGGGGCCCCAGCATTTT. It translates to CASSEEERGPQHF. Filled out from reference TRBV2 and TRBJ1-5, the complete variable domain reads EPEVTQTPSHQVTQMGQEVILRCVPISNHLYFYWYRQILGQKVEFLVSFYNNEISEKSEIFDDQFSVERPDGSNFTLKIRSTKLEDSAMYFCASSEEERGPQHFGDGTRLSIL.

V gene TRBV29-1 combines with J gene TRBJ1-2; 9 bases agree with TRBD1. This CDR3 contains 12 residues. V dropped 6 bases and J dropped 5; count of bases not matched to a gene: 4. Germline V CDR1 and CDR2: SQVTM, ANQGSEA. CDR3 sequence (DNA): TGCAGCGTCGGGGGACAGGGTTATGGCTACACCTTC. This codes for CSVGGQGYGYTF.